Shown below are 21 T cell receptor beta chains from a single sample sequenced in a study of blood T cell repertoires in COVID-19. Generated by immunoSEQ multiplex PCR, the TCRdb table keeps only in-frame clones and is missing some. The table has about 120,000 clones, approximately 87% seen once. Specimen: peripheral blood. The receptors stem from a woman aged 70-85 years with acute or convalescent COVID-19.

V is TRBV3-1 (or the pseudogene TRBV3-2) and J is TRBJ1-4, with 7 positions matching TRBD1. Germline values: CDR1 LGHDT, CDR2 YNNKEL (reference sequence). The ends lost 1 base at V and 10 bases at J; junction bases unmatched: 15. The length of the CDR3 is 17 residues. CDR3 protein: CASSQGQGPDSGGKLFF. The CDR3 nucleotides are TGTGCCAGCAGCCAAGGCCAGGGGCCGGACTCAGGGGGAAAACTGTTTTTT.

V usage is TRBV4-1 and J usage is TRBJ1-2; D not resolved. The germline gives CDR1 MGHRA, CDR2 YSYEKL. Deletions cut 1 base from V and 8 bases from J, with 11 bases between. CDR3 length: 13 residues. The CDR3 sequence is CASSQVRKAGYTF. In nucleotides, the CDR3 is TGCGCCAGCAGCCAAGTCAGGAAGGCCGGCTACACCTTC.

The rearrangement uses TRBV30 and TRBJ1-5; maybe TRBD1 (5 bases). The CDR3 is made up of 12 amino acids. V lost 5 bases, J lost 10 bases, and 15 bases lay in between. CDR1 is GTSNPN and CDR2 is SVGIG in the germline V gene (reference sequence). The CDR3 is CAWGRARLPQHF. CDR3 in DNA: TGTGCCTGGGGCAGGGCCCGATTACCCCAGCATTTT. Together with reference TRBV30 and TRBJ1-5, the CDR3 gives the full variable domain: SQTIHQWPATLVQPVGSPLSLECTVEGTSNPNLYWYRQAAGRGLQLLFYSVGIGQISSEVPQNLSASRPQDRQFILSSKKLLLSDSGFYLCAWGRARLPQHFGDGTRLSIL.

The chain joins TRBV5-1 to TRBJ1-1; perhaps TRBD1 as D (6 bases). Germline CDR1 and CDR2: SGHRS and YFSETQ. The V end was cut by 4 bases, the J end by 1 base, with 11 bases between. The CDR3 totals 14 residues. The CDR3 region is CASSAEQGNTEAFF. DNA for the CDR3: TGCGCCAGCAGCGCGGAACAGGGGAACACTGAAGCTTTCTTT.

The rearrangement uses TRBV7-9 and TRBJ1-4, with 10 bases aligning to TRBD1. The CDR3 totals 15 residues. V dropped 2 bases and J dropped 6; count of bases not matched to a gene: 3. Germline V gene data show CDR1 as SEHNR and CDR2 as FQNEAQ (reference sequence). The CDR3 DNA sequence: TGTGCCAGCAGCTTAACGGGACAGGGGCATGAAAAACTGTTTTTT. It encodes CASSLTGQGHEKLFF. The whole variable domain, filled in from reference TRBV7-9 and TRBJ1-4, reads DTGVSQNPRHKITKRGQNVTFRCDPISEHNRLYWYRQTLGQGPEFLTYFQNEAQLEKSRLLSDRFSAERPKGSFSTLEIQRTEQGDSAMYLCASSLTGQGHEKLFFGSGTQLSVL.

The genes are TRBV5-4 and TRBJ2-2; a weak D match, TRBD1 (5 bases). Germline values: CDR1 SGHNT, CDR2 YYREEE (reference sequence). The CDR3 loop spans 15 amino acids. Trimming removed 4 bases from V and 3 bases from J, with 13 bases in between. CDR3 in amino acids: CASSLGLVDTGELFF. CDR3 bases: TGTGCCAGCAGCCTGGGGCTAGTAGACACCGGGGAGCTGTTTTTT.

V is TRBV6-5 and J is TRBJ1-2; the match to TRBD1 covers 8 bases. V dropped 2 bases and J dropped 8; count of bases not matched to a gene: 7. The CDR3 is made up of 14 amino acids. Germline V gives CDR1 MNHEY, CDR2 SVGAGI. CDR3 amino acids: CASSYGRGRQGYTF. CDR3 nucleotides: TGTGCCAGCAGTTACGGCAGGGGGCGTCAAGGCTACACCTTC.

The chain couples TRBV12-3 or TRBV12-4 to TRBJ1-5, with a tentative D call TRBD1 (5 bases). The V gene lost 2 bases and the J gene lost 9 bases, with 5 bases spanning the gap. This CDR3 has 11 amino acids. CDR3: CASSLQGPQHF. For the CDR3, the DNA is TGTGCCAGCAGTTTACAGGGGCCCCAGCATTTT.

The CDR3 nucleotides read TGCGCCAGCAGCCCCACCGGGACAGCGAACACCGGGGAGCTGTTTTTT. Protein sequence: CASSPTGTANTGELFF. The J gene is TRBJ2-2, the V gene TRBV5-1, with 7 bases lining up with TRBD1. Per the germline V gene, CDR1 is SGHRS and CDR2 is YFSETQ. The CDR3 length is 16 residues. V shed 4 bases and J 0 bases; nucleotides not matched to a gene: 6.

As DNA, the CDR3 is TGTGCCAGCAGTTGGACAGAAACCAGTCAGCCCCAGCATTTT. Translated, it gives CASSWTETSQPQHF. This rearrangement joins TRBV2 to TRBJ1-5; perhaps TRBD1 as D (6 bases). V lost 5 bases to trimming and J lost 6 bases, with 14 bases between them. Germline V gene data show CDR1 as SNHLY and CDR2 as FYNNEI. CDR3 length: 14 amino acids.

This clone appeared once. This chain links TRBV6-5 with TRBJ1-6; TRBD1 is a possible D gene (6 bases). V lost 7 bases and J lost 6, with 13 bases in between. Germline lookup yields CDR1 MNHEY and CDR2 SVGAGI. This CDR3 spans 14 amino acids. For the CDR3, the DNA is TGTGCCAGCACACCGGGACATGGTAATTCACCCCTCCACTTT. It encodes CASTPGHGNSPLHF.

The chain couples TRBV19 to TRBJ1-4, with D possibly TRBD1 on 6 matching bases. Germline CDR1 reads LNHDA; CDR2 reads SQIVND (reference sequence). The germline V and J ends were trimmed by 5 bases and 4 bases, with 11 bases remaining between them. The CDR3 is 14 residues long. This CDR3 reads CASSPGDINEKLFF. The CDR3 region has the DNA TGTGCCAGTAGTCCTGGGGACATTAATGAAAAACTGTTTTTT.

This chain uses TRBV19 with TRBJ1-5; TRBD1 matches at 8 bases. Germline-derived CDR1 and CDR2 are LNHDA and SQIVND (reference sequence). The ends lost 7 bases at V and 2 bases at J; junction bases unmatched: 4. The CDR3 runs 14 residues. This CDR3 reads CASTGQGGNQPQHF. The CDR3, as DNA: TGTGCCAGTACCGGACAGGGCGGCAATCAGCCCCAGCATTTT.

The chain links TRBV25-1 to TRBJ1-2, with TRBD1 as a possible D gene (5 bases). The CDR3 is 14 amino acids. Between the trimmed V and J ends, which lost 2 bases and 8 bases, there was a span of 15 bases. Germline CDR1 MGHDK, CDR2 SYGVNS. The CDR3 sequence: CASSEPGTIRGYTF. As DNA, the CDR3 is TGTGCCAGCAGTGAACCCGGGACTATTCGGGGCTACACCTTC.

The gene calls are TRBV10-3 and TRBJ1-1; TRBD1 matches 9 bases. The CDR3 loop spans 15 amino acids. The V gene's germline CDR1 is ENHRY and CDR2 SYGVKD. V lost 2 bases and J lost 1; bases outside the gene matches: 2. The CDR3 protein is CAISEGQGPNTEAFF. The CDR3 nucleotides are TGTGCCATCAGTGAGGGACAGGGGCCGAACACTGAAGCTTTCTTT.

The chain links TRBV5-1 to TRBJ2-1; 8 nucleotides align to TRBD2. The CDR3 is made up of 16 amino acids. The germline gives CDR1 SGHRS, CDR2 YFSETQ. V dropped 0 bases and J dropped 0; count of bases not matched to a gene: 2. The DNA of the CDR3 is TGCGCCAGCAGCTTGGTCGGGACTAGCTCCTACAATGAGCAGTTCTTC. Its translation is CASSLVGTSSYNEQFF.

The V and J genes are TRBV11-2 and TRBJ2-1; a possible D gene is TRBD1 (5 bases). Trimming removed 4 bases from V and 7 bases from J, with 17 bases in between. This CDR3 contains 15 residues. Per germline, CDR1 SGHAT and CDR2 FQNNGV. CDR3 nucleotide sequence: TGTGCCAGCAGCTCCGTTGGGGCAGGATGGAATGAGCAGTTCTTC. This codes for CASSSVGAGWNEQFF.

The V call is TRBV6-5, the J call TRBJ1-6, with TRBD1 matching 7 bases. The CDR3 has 15 residues. The V segment lost 6 bases and the J segment 1 base; nucleotides outside the gene matches: 3. Germline V CDR1 and CDR2: MNHEY, SVGAGI. The CDR3 loop is CASRKQGSYNSPLHF. The DNA for the CDR3 is TGTGCCAGCAGGAAACAGGGGTCCTATAATTCACCCCTCCACTTT.

The V and J genes are TRBV19 and TRBJ1-1; 8 bases are shared with TRBD1. Losses at the gene ends were 7 bases for V and 4 bases for J; bases not matched to a gene: 11. CDR3 length equals 15 residues. The germline CDR1 and CDR2 sequences are LNHDA and SQIVND (reference sequence). The CDR3 nucleotides are TGTGCCAGTACCGCCCGGACAGGGCTAAGCACTGAAGCTTTCTTT. Amino acids: CASTARTGLSTEAFF. Drawing the rest from reference TRBV19 and TRBJ1-1, the complete variable domain is DGGITQSPKYLFRKEGQNVTLSCEQNLNHDAMYWYRQDPGQGLRLIYYSQIVNDFQKGDIAEGYSVSREKKESFPLTVTSAQKNPTAFYLCASTARTGLSTEAFFGQGTRLTVV.

The chain employs TRBV19 and TRBJ1-5, with 12 nucleotides matching TRBD1. Trimming cost V 5 bases and J 6 bases; bases outside gene matches: 11. From germline, CDR1 is LNHDA and CDR2 SQIVND (reference sequence). The CDR3 has 17 residues. The CDR3 loop reads CASSHYVGQGAFQPQHF. The CDR3 coding sequence is TGTGCCAGTAGTCATTATGTGGGACAGGGGGCCTTTCAGCCCCAGCATTTT.

The rearrangement uses TRBV5-1 and TRBJ2-3, with D perhaps TRBD2 (5 bases). Germline loops: CDR1 SGHRS, CDR2 YFSETQ. The CDR3 runs 16 residues. Between the trimmed V and J ends, which lost 3 bases and 5 bases, there was a span of 19 bases. The CDR3 DNA reads as TGCGCCAGCAGCTGGGCACAAGGTAATGCGGGAGATACGCAGTATTTT. Translated: CASSWAQGNAGDTQYF.